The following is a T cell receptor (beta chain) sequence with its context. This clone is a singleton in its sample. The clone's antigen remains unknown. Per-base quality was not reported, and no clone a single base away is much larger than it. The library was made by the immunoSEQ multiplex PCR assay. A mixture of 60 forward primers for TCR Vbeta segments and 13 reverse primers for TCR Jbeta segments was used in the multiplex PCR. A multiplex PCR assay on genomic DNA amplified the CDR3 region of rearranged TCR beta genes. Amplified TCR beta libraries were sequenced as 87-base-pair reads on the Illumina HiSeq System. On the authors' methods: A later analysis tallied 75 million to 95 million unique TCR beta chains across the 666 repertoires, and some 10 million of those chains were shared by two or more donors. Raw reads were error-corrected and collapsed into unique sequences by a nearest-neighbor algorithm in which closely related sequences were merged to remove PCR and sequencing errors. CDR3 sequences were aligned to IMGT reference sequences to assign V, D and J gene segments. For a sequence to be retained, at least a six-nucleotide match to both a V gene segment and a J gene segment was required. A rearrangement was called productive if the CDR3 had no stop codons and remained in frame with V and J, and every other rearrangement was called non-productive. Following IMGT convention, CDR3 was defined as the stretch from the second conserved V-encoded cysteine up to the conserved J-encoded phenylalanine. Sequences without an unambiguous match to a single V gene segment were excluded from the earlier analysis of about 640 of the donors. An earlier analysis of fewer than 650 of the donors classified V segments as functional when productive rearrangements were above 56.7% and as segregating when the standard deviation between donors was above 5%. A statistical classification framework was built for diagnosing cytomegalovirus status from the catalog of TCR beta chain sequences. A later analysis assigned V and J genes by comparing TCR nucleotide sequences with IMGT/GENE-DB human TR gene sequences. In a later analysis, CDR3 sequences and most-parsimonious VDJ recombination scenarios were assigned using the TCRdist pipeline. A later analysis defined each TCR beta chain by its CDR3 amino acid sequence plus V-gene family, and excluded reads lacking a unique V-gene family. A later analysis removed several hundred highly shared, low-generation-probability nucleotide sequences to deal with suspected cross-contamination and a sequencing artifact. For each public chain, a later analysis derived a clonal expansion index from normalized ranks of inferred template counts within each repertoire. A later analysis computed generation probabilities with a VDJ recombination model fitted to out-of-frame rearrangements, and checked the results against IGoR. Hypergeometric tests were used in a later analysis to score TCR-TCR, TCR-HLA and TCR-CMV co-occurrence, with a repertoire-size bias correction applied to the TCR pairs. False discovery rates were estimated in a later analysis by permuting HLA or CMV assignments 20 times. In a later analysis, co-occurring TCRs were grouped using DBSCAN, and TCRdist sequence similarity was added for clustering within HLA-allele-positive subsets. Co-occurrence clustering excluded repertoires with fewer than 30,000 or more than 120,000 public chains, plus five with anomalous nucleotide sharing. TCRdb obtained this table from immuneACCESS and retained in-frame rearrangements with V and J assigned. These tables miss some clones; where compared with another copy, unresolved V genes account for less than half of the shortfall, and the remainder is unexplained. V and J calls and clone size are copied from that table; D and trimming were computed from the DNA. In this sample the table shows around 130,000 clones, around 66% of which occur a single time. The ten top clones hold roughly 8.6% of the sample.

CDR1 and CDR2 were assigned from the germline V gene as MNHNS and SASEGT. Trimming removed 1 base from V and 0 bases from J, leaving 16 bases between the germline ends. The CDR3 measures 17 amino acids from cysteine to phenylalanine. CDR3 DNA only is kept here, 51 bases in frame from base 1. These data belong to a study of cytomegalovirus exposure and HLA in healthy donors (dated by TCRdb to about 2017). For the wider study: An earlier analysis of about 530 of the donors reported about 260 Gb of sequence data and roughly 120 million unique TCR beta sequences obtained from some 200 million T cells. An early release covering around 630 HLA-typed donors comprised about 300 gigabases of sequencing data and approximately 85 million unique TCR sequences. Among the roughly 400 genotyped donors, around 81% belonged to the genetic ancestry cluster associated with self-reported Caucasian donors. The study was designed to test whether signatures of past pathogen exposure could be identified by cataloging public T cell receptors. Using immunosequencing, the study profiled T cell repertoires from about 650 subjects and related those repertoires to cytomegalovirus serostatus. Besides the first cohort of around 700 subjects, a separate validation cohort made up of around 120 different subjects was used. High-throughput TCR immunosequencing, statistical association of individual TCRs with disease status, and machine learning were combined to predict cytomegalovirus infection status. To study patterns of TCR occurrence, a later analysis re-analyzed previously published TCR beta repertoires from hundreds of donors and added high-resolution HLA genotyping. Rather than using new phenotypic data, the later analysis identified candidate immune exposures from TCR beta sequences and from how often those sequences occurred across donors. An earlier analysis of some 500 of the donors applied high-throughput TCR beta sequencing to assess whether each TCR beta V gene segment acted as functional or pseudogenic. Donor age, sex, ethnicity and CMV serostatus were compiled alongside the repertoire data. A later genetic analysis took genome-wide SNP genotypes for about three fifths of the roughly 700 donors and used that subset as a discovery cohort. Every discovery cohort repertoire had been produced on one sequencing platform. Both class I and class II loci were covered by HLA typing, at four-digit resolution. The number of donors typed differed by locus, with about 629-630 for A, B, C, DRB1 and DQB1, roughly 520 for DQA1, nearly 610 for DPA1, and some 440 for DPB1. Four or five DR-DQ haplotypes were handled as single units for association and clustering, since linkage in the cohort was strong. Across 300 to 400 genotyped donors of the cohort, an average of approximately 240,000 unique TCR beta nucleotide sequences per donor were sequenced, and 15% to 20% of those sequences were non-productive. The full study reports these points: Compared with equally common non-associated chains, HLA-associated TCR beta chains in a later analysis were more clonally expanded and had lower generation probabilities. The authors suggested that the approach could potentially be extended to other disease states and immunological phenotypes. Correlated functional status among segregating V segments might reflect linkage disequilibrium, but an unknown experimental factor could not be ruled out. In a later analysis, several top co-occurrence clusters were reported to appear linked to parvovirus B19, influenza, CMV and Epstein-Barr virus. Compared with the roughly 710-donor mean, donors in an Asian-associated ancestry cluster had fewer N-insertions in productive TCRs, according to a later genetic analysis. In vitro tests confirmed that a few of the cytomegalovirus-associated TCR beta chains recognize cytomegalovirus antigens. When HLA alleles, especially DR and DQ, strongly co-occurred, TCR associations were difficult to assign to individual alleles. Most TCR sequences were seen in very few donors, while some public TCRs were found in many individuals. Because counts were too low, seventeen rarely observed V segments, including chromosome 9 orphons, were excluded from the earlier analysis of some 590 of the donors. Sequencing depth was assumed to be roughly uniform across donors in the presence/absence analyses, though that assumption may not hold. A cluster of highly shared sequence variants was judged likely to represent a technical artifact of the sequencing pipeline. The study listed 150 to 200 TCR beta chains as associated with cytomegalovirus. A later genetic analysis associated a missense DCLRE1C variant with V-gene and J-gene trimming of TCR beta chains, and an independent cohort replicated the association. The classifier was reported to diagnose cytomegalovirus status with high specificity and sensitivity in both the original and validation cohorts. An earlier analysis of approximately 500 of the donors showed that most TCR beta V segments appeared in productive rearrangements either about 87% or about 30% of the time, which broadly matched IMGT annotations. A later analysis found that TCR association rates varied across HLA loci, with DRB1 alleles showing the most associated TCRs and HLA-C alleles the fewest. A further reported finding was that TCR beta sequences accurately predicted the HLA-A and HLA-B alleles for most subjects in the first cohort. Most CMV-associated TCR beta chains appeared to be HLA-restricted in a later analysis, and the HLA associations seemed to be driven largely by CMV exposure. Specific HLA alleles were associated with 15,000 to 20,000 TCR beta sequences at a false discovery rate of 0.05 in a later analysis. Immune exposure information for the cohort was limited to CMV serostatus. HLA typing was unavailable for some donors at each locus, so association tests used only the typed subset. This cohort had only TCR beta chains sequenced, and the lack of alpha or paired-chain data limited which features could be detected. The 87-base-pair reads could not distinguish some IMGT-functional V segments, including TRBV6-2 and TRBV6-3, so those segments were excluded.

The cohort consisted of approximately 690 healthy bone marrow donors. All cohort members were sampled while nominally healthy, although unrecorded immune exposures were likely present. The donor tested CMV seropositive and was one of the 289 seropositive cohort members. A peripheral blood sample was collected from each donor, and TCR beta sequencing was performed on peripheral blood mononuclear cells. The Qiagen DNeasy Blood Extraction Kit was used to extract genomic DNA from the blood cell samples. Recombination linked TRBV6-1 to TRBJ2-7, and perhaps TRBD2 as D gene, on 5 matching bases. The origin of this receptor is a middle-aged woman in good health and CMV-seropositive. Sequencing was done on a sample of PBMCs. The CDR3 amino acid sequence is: CASSEGARVGISYEQYF. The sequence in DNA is TGTGCCAGCAGTGAAGGGGCTAGGGTCGGGATCTCCTACGAGCAGTACTTC.